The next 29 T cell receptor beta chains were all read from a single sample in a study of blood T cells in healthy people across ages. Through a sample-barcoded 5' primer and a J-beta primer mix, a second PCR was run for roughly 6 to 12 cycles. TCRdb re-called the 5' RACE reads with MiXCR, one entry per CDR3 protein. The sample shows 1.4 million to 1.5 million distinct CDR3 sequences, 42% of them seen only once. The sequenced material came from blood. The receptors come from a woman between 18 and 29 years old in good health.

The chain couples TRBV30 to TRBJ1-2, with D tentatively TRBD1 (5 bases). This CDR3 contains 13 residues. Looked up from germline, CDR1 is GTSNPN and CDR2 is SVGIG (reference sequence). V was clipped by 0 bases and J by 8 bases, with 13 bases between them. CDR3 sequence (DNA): TGTGCCTGGAGTGTATCCGGTAGGGGAGGCTACACCTTC. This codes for CAWSVSGRGGYTF.

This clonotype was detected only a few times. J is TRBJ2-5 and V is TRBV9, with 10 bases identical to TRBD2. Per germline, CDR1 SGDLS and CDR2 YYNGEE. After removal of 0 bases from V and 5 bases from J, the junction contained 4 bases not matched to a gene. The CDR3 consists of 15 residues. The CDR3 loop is CASSVGLAGAETQYF. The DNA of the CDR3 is TGTGCCAGCAGCGTAGGTCTAGCGGGGGCGGAGACCCAGTACTTC. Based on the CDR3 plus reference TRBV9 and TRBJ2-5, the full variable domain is DSGVTQTPKHLITATGQRVTLRCSPRSGDLSVYWYQQSLDQGLQFLIQYYNGEERAKGNILERFSAQQFPDLHSELNLSSLELGDSALYFCASSVGLAGAETQYFGPGTRLLVL.

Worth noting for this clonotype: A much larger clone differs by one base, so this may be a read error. In DNA, the CDR3 is TGTGCCAGCAGCTTAGTCGCTAGCGACAATGAGCAGTTCTTC. It is translated as CASSLVASDNEQFF. This sequence joins TRBV7-2 and TRBJ2-1; D is possibly TRBD2 (6 bases). V lost 1 base to trimming and J lost 5 bases, with 9 bases between them. Germline V gene lookup returns CDR1 SGHTA and CDR2 FQGNSA. The CDR3 covers 14 residues.

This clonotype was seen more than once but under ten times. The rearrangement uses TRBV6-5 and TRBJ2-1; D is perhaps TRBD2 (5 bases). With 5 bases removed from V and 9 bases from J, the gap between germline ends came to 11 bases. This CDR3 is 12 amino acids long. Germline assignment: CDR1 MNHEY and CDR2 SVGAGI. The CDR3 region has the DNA TGTGCCAGCAGTCGCACTAGGGCTGAGCAGTTCTTC. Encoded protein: CASSRTRAEQFF.

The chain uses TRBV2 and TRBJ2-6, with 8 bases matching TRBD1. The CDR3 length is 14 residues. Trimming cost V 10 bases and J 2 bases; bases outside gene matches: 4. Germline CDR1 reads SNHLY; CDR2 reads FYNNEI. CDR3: CATQGAAGANVLTF. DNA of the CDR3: TGTGCCACCCAGGGGGCAGCTGGGGCCAACGTCCTGACTTTC.

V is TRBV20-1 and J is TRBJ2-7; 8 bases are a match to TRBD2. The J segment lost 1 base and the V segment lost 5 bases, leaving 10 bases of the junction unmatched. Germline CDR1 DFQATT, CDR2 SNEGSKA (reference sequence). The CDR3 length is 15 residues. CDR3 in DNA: TGCAGTGCTCCTGAGACGTCTAGCGGGTCCTACGAGCAGTACTTC. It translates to CSAPETSSGSYEQYF.

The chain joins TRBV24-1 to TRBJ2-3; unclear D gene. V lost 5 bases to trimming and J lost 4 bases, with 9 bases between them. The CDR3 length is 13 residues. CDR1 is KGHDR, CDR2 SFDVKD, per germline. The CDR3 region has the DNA TGTGCCACCAGTGGGCCCCTGGCAGATACGCAGTATTTT. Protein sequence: CATSGPLADTQYF.

The CDR3 bases are TGCGCCAGCAGCTCGAAAGGGCAGAGAGGCAGGGTTACCGGGGAGCTGTTTTTT. Its translation is CASSSKGQRGRVTGELFF. The V gene is TRBV4-1, the J gene TRBJ2-2; weak D call: TRBD1 (5 bases). The germline gives CDR1 MGHRA, CDR2 YSYEKL. With 5 bases removed from V and 5 bases from J, the gap between germline ends came to 24 bases. The length of the CDR3 is 18 residues.

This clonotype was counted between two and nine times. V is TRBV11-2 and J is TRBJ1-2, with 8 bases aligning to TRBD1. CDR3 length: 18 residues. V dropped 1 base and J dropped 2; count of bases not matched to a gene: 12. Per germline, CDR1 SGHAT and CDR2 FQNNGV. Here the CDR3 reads CASSLARIGGQENYGYTF. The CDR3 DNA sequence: TGTGCCAGCAGCTTAGCAAGAATTGGGGGACAGGAGAACTATGGCTACACCTTC.

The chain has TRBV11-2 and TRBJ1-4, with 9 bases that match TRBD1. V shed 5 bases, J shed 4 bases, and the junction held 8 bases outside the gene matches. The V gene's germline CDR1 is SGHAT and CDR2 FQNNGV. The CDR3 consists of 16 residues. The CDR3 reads CASSQPGQGINEKLFF. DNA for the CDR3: TGTGCCAGCAGCCAACCTGGACAGGGGATTAATGAAAAACTGTTTTTT.

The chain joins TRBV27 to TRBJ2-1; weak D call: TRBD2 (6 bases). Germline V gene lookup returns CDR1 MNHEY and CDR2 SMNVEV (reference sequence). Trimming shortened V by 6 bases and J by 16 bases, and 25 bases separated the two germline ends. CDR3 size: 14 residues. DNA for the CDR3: TGTGCCAGCAGCCCAATCGGGACTTCTCCTGGTCCCTTCTTC. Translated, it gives CASSPIGTSPGPFF.

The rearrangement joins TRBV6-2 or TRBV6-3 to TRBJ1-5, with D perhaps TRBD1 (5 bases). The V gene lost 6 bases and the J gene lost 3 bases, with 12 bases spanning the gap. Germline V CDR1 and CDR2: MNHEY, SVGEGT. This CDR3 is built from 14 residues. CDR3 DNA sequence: TGTGCCAGCAGACCCGACAGCATCAATCAGCCCCAGCATTTT. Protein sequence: CASRPDSINQPQHF.

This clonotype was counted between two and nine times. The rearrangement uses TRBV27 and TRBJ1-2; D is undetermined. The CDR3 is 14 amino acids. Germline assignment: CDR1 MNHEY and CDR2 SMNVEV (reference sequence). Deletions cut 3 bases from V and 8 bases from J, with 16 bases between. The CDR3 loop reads CASSFYRGSGGYTF. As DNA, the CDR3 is TGTGCCAGCAGTTTTTATCGGGGTAGCGGCGGCTACACCTTC.

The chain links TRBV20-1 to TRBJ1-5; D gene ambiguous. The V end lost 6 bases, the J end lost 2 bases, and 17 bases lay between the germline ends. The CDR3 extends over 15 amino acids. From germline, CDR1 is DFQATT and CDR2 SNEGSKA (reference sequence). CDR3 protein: CSAHLGAGGNQPQHF. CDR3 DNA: TGCAGTGCCCACTTGGGCGCAGGAGGCAATCAGCCCCAGCATTTT.

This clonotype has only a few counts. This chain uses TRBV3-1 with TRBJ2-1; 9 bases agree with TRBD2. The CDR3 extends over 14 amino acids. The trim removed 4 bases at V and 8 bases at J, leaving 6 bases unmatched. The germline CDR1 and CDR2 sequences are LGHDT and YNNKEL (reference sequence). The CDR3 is CASSLGTSTDEQFF. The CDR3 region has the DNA TGTGCCAGCAGCCTGGGGACTAGCACCGATGAGCAGTTCTTC.

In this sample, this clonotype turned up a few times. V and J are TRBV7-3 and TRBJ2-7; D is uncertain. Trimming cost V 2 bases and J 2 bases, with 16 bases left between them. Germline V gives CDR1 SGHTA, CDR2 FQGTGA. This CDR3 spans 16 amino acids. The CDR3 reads CASSLYEDPRPYEQYF. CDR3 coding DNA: TGTGCCAGCAGCTTATACGAGGACCCTAGACCCTACGAGCAGTACTTC.

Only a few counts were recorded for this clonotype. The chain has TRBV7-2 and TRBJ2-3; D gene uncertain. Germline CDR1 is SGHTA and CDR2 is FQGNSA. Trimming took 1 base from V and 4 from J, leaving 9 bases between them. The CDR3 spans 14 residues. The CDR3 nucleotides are TGTGCCAGCAGCTTAGTGGGTTTCGCAGATACGCAGTATTTT. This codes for CASSLVGFADTQYF. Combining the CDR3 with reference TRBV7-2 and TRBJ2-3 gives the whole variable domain GAGVSQSPSNKVTEKGKDVELRCDPISGHTALYWYRQSLGQGLEFLIYFQGNSAPDKSGLPSDRFSAERTGGSVSTLTIQRTQQEDSAVYLCASSLVGFADTQYFGPGTRLTVL.

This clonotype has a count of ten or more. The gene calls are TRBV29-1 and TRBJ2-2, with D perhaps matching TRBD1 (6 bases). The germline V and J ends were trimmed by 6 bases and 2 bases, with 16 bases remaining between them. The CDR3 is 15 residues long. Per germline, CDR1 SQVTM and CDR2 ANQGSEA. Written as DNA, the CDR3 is TGCAGCGTAATCCGACAGGAGTCTAACACCGGGGAGCTGTTTTTT. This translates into CSVIRQESNTGELFF.

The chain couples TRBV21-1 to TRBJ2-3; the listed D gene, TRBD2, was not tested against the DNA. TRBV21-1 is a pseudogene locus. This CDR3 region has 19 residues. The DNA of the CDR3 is TGTGCCAGCAGCAAAGCGGGACTAGCGGGAGGGCCGGGCACAGATACGCAGTATTTT. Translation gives CASSKAGLAGGPGTDTQYF.

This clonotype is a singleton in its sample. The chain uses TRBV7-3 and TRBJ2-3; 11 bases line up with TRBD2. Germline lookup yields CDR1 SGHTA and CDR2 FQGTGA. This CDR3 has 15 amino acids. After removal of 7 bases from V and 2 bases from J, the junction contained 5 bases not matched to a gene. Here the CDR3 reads CASTRTSGPTDTQYF. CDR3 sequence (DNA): TGTGCCAGCACTCGGACTAGCGGGCCCACAGATACGCAGTATTTT.

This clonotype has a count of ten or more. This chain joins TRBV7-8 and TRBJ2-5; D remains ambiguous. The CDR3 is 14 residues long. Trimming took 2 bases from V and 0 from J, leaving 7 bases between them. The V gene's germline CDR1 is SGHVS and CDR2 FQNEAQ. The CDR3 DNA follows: TGTGCCAGCAGCTTACGTAGGGACCAAGAGACCCAGTACTTC. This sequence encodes CASSLRRDQETQYF.

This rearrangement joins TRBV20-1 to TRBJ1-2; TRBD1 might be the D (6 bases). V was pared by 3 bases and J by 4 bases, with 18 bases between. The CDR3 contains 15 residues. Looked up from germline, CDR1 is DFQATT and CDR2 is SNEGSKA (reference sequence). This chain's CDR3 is CSARNPGTNLYGYTF. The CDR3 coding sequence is TGCAGTGCTAGGAACCCCGGGACAAACCTCTATGGCTACACCTTC.

CDR3 amino acids: CASSLTSAGSTDTQYF. CDR3 nucleotide sequence: TGTGCCAGCAGTCTAACTAGCGCGGGAAGCACAGATACGCAGTATTTT. The chain combines TRBV27 with TRBJ2-3; 7 nucleotides match TRBD2. Germline values: CDR1 MNHEY, CDR2 SMNVEV (reference sequence). With 5 bases clipped from V and 0 bases from J, the junction kept 8 bases outside the gene matches. The CDR3 has 16 amino acids.

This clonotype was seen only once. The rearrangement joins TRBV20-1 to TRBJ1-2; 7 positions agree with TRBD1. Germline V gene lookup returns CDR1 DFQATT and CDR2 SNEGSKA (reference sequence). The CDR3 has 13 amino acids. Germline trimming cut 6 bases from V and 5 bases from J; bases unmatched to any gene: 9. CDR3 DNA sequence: TGCAGTGCAGAAGACAGGGCTTATTATGGCTACACCTTC. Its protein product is CSAEDRAYYGYTF.

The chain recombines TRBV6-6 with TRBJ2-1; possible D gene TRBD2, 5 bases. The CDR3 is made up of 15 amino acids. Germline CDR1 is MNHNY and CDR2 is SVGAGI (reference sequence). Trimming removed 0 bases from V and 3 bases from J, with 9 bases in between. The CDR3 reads CASSYSGGIYNEQFF. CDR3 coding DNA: TGTGCCAGCAGTTACTCTGGAGGAATCTACAATGAGCAGTTCTTC.

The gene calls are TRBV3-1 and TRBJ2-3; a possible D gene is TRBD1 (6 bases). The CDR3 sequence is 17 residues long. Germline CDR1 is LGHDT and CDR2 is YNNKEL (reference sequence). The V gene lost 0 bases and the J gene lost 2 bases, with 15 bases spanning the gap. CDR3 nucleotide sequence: TGTGCCAGCAGCCAAGATCCCCCAGGGACATTCACAGATACGCAGTATTTT. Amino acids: CASSQDPPGTFTDTQYF.

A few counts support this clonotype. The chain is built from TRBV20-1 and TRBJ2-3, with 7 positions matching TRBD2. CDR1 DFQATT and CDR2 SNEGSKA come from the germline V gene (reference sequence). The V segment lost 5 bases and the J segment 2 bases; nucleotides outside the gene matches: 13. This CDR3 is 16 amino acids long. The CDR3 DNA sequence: TGCAGTGCTGCCATGCTTGAGCGGGGTATCACAGATACGCAGTATTTT. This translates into CSAAMLERGITDTQYF.

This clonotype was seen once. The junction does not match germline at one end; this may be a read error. The CDR3: CAGSYGAGDNEQFF. As DNA, the CDR3 is TGTGCCGGCAGTTACGGGGCGGGGGACAATGAGCAGTTCTTC. The V and J genes are TRBV6-5 and TRBJ2-1; 7 bases are shared with TRBD2. Looked up from germline, CDR1 is MNHEY and CDR2 is SVGAGI. This CDR3 spans 14 amino acids.

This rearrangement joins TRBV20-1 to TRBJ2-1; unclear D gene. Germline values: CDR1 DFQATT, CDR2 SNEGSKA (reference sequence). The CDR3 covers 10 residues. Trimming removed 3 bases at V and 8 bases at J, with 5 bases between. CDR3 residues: CSASGYEQFF. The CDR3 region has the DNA TGCAGTGCTAGCGGATATGAGCAGTTCTTC.